This T cell receptor (beta chain) came from a study of blood T cells in healthy people across ages. Broader study findings: More naive CD4+ cells and higher diversity marked long-lived donors relative to aged donors.

A sample-barcoded 5' primer and a J-beta primer mix were used in a second PCR of about 7 to 12 cycles. TCRdb used MiXCR to reprocess the 5' RACE reads, holding one entry per CDR3 protein. The repertoire holds roughly 2 million distinct CDR3 sequences, with 49% as singletons. Deletions cut 6 bases from V and 2 bases from J, with 10 bases between. The germline gives CDR1 DFQATT, CDR2 SNEGSKA (reference sequence). CDR3 length: 12 amino acids. Notes on this clonotype: Antigen unknown.

The source of this sequence is a woman in her thirties or forties in good health. The specimen sequenced was blood. This rearrangement joins TRBV20-1 to TRBJ1-2; no clear D. The CDR3 region has the DNA TGCAGTGCCCATCAGTTGAACTATGGCTACACCTTC. It translates to CSAHQLNYGYTF.